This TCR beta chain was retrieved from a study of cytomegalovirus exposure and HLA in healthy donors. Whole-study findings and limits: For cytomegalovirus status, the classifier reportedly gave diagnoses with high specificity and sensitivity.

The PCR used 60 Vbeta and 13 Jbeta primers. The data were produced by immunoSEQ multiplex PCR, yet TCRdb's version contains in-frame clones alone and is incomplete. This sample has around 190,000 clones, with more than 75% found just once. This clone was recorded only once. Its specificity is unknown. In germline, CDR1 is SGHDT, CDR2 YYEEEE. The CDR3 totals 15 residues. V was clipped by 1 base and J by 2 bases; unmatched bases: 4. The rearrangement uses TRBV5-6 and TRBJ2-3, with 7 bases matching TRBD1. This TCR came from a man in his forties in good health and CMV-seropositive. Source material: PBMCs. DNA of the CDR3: TGTGCCAGCAGCTTGAGGACAGGATCCACAGATACGCAGTATTTT. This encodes CASSLRTGSTDTQYF.